These 8 T cell receptor beta chains were sequenced from one sample in a study of cytomegalovirus exposure and HLA in healthy donors. Produced via immunoSEQ multiplex PCR; TCRdb's table is partial and in-frame only. The repertoire holds some 170,000 clones, around four fifths seen once, with around 2.5% in the top ten. Source material: PBMCs. The source is a man aged 25-45 years in good health and CMV-seropositive.

The chain combines TRBV7-2 with TRBJ2-7; D is ambiguous. Between the trimmed V and J ends, which lost 2 bases and 6 bases, there was a span of 5 bases. Germline V gene data show CDR1 as SGHTA and CDR2 as FQGNSA. The CDR3 is 11 amino acids. CDR3 DNA: TGTGCCAGCAGCTTAATCAGCGAGCAGTACTTC. Protein product: CASSLISEQYF.

The chain couples TRBV18 to TRBJ1-2; 8 nucleotides line up with TRBD1. The CDR3 spans 14 residues. After removal of 2 bases from V and 5 bases from J, the junction contained 4 bases not matched to a gene. Per the germline V gene, CDR1 is KGHSH and CDR2 is LQKENI. The CDR3 nucleotides read TGTGCCAGCTCACCAATTCAGGGGGCGTATGGCTACACCTTC. Translation: CASSPIQGAYGYTF. The full variable domain, with the rest looked up from reference TRBV18 and TRBJ1-2, is NAGVMQNPRHLVRRRGQEARLRCSPMKGHSHVYWYRQLPEEGLKFMVYLQKENIIDESGMPKERFSAEFPKEGPSILRIQQVVRGDSAAYFCASSPIQGAYGYTFGSGTRLTVV.

The chain uses TRBV7-9 and TRBJ2-1; 8 nucleotides line up with TRBD2. Trimming cost V 3 bases and J 0 bases; bases outside gene matches: 13. Per the germline V gene, CDR1 is SEHNR and CDR2 is FQNEAQ (reference sequence). The CDR3 contains 19 residues. CDR3 sequence: CASSFGGDSGVPSYNEQFF. Here the CDR3 DNA reads TGTGCCAGCAGCTTCGGCGGAGATAGCGGGGTGCCCTCCTACAATGAGCAGTTCTTC.

This chain's CDR3 is CASGLATSSAYNSPLHF. CDR3 nucleotides: TGTGCTAGTGGTTTGGCTACCTCGAGCGCCTATAATTCACCCCTCCACTTT. The chain couples TRBV12-5 to TRBJ1-6, with D unresolved. Germline V CDR1 and CDR2: LGHNT, FRNRAP. This CDR3 spans 17 amino acids. Trimming pared 1 base from V and 2 bases from J, leaving 12 bases between.

The chain combines TRBV29-1 with TRBJ2-2; D may be TRBD1 (6 bases). This CDR3 has 11 residues. Germline V lookup: CDR1 SQVTM, CDR2 ANQGSEA. The chain's CDR3 is CSYRDTGELFF. In nucleotides, the CDR3 is TGCAGTTACAGGGACACCGGGGAGCTGTTTTTT.

V and J are TRBV4-2 and TRBJ2-7; possible D gene TRBD1, 7 bases. The germline CDR1 and CDR2 sequences are LGHNA and YNFKEQ. The V gene lost 4 bases and the J gene lost 6 bases, with 16 bases spanning the gap. The CDR3 contains 14 residues. This chain's CDR3 is CASSPPRQGLEQYF. CDR3 DNA sequence: TGTGCCAGCAGCCCTCCTAGACAGGGACTCGAGCAGTACTTC.

This chain joins TRBV18 and TRBJ2-7; 7 bases align to TRBD1. From germline, CDR1 is KGHSH and CDR2 LQKENI. After removal of 5 bases from V and 7 bases from J, the junction contained 11 bases not matched to a gene. The CDR3 is 14 residues long. The CDR3 protein is CASSGRQGVYEQYF. CDR3 bases: TGTGCCAGCTCAGGACGACAGGGAGTATATGAGCAGTACTTC. Filled out from reference TRBV18 and TRBJ2-7, the complete variable domain reads NAGVMQNPRHLVRRRGQEARLRCSPMKGHSHVYWYRQLPEEGLKFMVYLQKENIIDESGMPKERFSAEFPKEGPSILRIQQVVRGDSAAYFCASSGRQGVYEQYFGPGTRLTVT.

The rearrangement uses TRBV10-2 and TRBJ2-7; D may be TRBD1 (5 bases). This CDR3 has 12 amino acids. V was pared by 2 bases and J by 7 bases, with 9 bases between. Germline V gene data show CDR1 as WSHSY and CDR2 as SAAADI. The CDR3 reads CASSETGREQYF. CDR3 DNA sequence: TGCGCCAGCAGTGAGACAGGCAGGGAGCAGTACTTC.